These 11 T cell receptor beta chains share one sample of origin, sequenced in a study of OX40 agonist ivuxolimab in advanced cancers. Profiling relied on immunoSEQ multiplex PCR, and the TCRdb table lists in-frame clones only, not all of them. Of approximately 55,000 clones in the sample, roughly nine tenths were seen once. The sequencing here drew on CD4+ or CD8+ T cells sorted from blood, taken in a trial of the OX40 agonist ivuxolimab. These receptors were collected from an adult with an advanced solid tumor such as melanoma, head and neck, liver or kidney cancer.

The chain couples TRBV27 to TRBJ2-1; no reliable D call. Trimming pared 6 bases from V and 4 bases from J, leaving 16 bases between. Per germline, CDR1 MNHEY and CDR2 SMNVEV (reference sequence). The CDR3 totals 15 residues. The CDR3 region has the DNA TGTGCCAGCAGCTCCGGAGTAGGCCCTTACAATGAGCAGTTCTTC. Amino acids: CASSSGVGPYNEQFF.

This chain uses TRBV5-1 with TRBJ2-3; no clear D gene. Trimming cost V 3 bases and J 4 bases, with 9 bases left between them. Germline CDR1 and CDR2: SGHRS and YFSETQ. This CDR3 comprises 13 residues. The CDR3 loop is CASSSEFADTQYF. The CDR3 DNA reads TGCGCCAGCAGCTCCGAATTTGCAGATACGCAGTATTTT.

There are a few counts of this clone. This chain connects TRBV2 to TRBJ1-2; D uncertain. The CDR3 covers 11 residues. Deletions cut 6 bases from V and 6 bases from J, with 8 bases between. Germline lookup yields CDR1 SNHLY and CDR2 FYNNEI. Here the CDR3 reads CASRLTHGYTF. DNA of the CDR3: TGTGCCAGCAGGCTGACACATGGCTACACCTTC. Together with reference TRBV2 and TRBJ1-2, the CDR3 gives the full variable domain: EPEVTQTPSHQVTQMGQEVILRCVPISNHLYFYWYRQILGQKVEFLVSFYNNEISEKSEIFDDQFSVERPDGSNFTLKIRSTKLEDSAMYFCASRLTHGYTFGSGTRLTVV.

The chain carries TRBV15 and TRBJ2-7; D might be TRBD1 (5 bases). CDR3 length: 17 amino acids. The V end lost 0 bases, the J end lost 2 bases, and 17 bases lay between the germline ends. The germline gives CDR1 LNHNV, CDR2 YYDKDF (reference sequence). The CDR3 coding sequence is TGTGCCACCAGCAGAGATCTCCAGGGATGGAGAACCTACGAGCAGTACTTC. It specifies CATSRDLQGWRTYEQYF.

J is TRBJ2-7 and V is TRBV6-5; no definite D call. The V and J ends lost 7 bases and 0 bases respectively, with 13 bases between them. The CDR3 consists of 14 residues. CDR1 MNHEY and CDR2 SVGAGI come from the germline V gene. CDR3 in DNA: TGTGCCAGCACCAGACACCTGAGCTCCTACGAGCAGTACTTC. It encodes CASTRHLSSYEQYF.

The chain carries TRBV6-6 and TRBJ2-2, with 12 positions matching TRBD2. J lost 7 bases, V lost 6 bases, and 3 bases had no gene match. The CDR3 loop spans 14 amino acids. CDR1 is MNHNY, CDR2 SVGAGI, per germline (reference sequence). The chain's CDR3 is CASRLAGGLGELFF. In DNA form, the CDR3 reads TGTGCCAGCAGGCTAGCGGGAGGGCTCGGGGAGCTGTTTTTT.

The CDR3 coding sequence is TGTGCCAGCAGCCGGACTAGCGGGATGCATTACGAGCAGTACTTC. This gives the protein CASSRTSGMHYEQYF. The chain combines TRBV7-3 with TRBJ2-7; 12 nucleotides agree with TRBD2. Germline V gives CDR1 SGHTA, CDR2 FQGTGA. CDR3 size: 15 residues. Germline trimming cut 5 bases from V and 4 bases from J; bases unmatched to any gene: 6.

The V and J genes are TRBV29-1 and TRBJ2-3; 9 bases line up with TRBD2. The V and J ends lost 3 bases and 4 bases, in that order; junction bases with no gene match: 5. There are 14 residues in the CDR3. CDR1 SQVTM and CDR2 ANQGSEA come from the germline V gene. CDR3 in DNA: TGCAGCGTTGAGGGCGGGAGGGGGGCAGATACGCAGTATTTT. Translated, it gives CSVEGGRGADTQYF.

The rearrangement links TRBV7-8 to TRBJ1-3; D remains ambiguous. V gave up 3 bases and J gave up 2 bases, with 8 bases separating them. The CDR3 runs to 14 residues. From germline, CDR1 is SGHVS and CDR2 FQNEAQ. For the CDR3, the DNA is TGTGCCAGCAGCTTTTCGCAGCCTGGAAACACCATATATTTT. Protein product: CASSFSQPGNTIYF.

V usage is TRBV21-1 and J usage is TRBJ2-1; TRBD1, the D gene given by the table, was not confirmed from the DNA. TRBV21-1 is designated a pseudogene. This CDR3 has 12 residues. CDR3: CASSSGQVAQFF. In DNA, the CDR3 is TGTGCCAGCAGCAGTGGACAGGTTGCGCAGTTCTTC.

This clone qualifies as medium-sized (0.01 to 0.1%). The CDR3 loop reads CASSLGGTDPYEQYF. CDR3 coding DNA: TGTGCCAGCAGCTTAGGCGGGACGGACCCCTACGAGCAGTACTTC. The chain couples TRBV11-2 to TRBJ2-7; weak D call: TRBD2 (6 bases). This CDR3 has 15 residues. The V and J ends lost 1 base and 2 bases respectively, with 12 bases between them. The germline gives CDR1 SGHAT, CDR2 FQNNGV.